The 11 T cell receptor beta chains below all came from one sample that was sequenced in a study of cytomegalovirus exposure and HLA in healthy donors. 13 Jbeta primers and 60 Vbeta primers were used for the PCR. Clones were read by immunoSEQ multiplex PCR, and TCRdb kept only the in-frame ones, dropping some. This sample yields some 98,000 clones, of which over 75% are seen a single time; under 4.5% belongs to the top ten. Sequenced: PBMCs. The receptors derive from a female donor in good health and CMV-seropositive.

The V and J genes are TRBV10-1 and TRBJ1-1; perhaps TRBD1 as D (6 bases). Germline V lookup: CDR1 WNHNN, CDR2 SYGVQD (reference sequence). The CDR3 consists of 13 residues. The V end lost 5 bases, the J end lost 1 base, and 8 bases lay between the germline ends. CDR3 sequence: CASSKGGNTEAFF. In DNA, the CDR3 is TGCGCCAGCAGTAAAGGGGGGAACACTGAAGCTTTCTTT.

This clone was detected only a few times. V usage is TRBV6-1 and J usage is TRBJ2-6; D remains unclear. This CDR3 contains 14 residues. Trimming took 9 bases from V and 1 from J, leaving 10 bases between them. CDR1 and CDR2 from the germline V gene are MNHNS and SASEGT. CDR3 loop: CASTLESGANVLTF. The CDR3 DNA sequence: TGTGCCAGTACTTTGGAGTCTGGGGCCAACGTCCTGACTTTC.

The genes are TRBV6-5 and TRBJ1-2, with 9 positions matching TRBD1. The germline CDR1 and CDR2 sequences are MNHEY and SVGAGI. V shed 6 bases and J 6 bases; nucleotides not matched to a gene: 5. The CDR3 is made up of 13 amino acids. The CDR3 is CASRGTGRNGYTF. The CDR3 DNA sequence: TGTGCCAGCAGGGGGACAGGGAGGAATGGCTACACCTTC.

The rearrangement uses TRBV11-3 and TRBJ1-5; the match to TRBD1 covers 7 bases. This CDR3 is 16 amino acids long. The germline V gene has CDR1 SGHNT and CDR2 YENEEA. J gave up 0 bases and V 1 base, and 3 bases lay outside the gene matches. The CDR3 loop is CASSLADRNSNQPQHF. The CDR3 DNA reads as TGTGCCAGCAGCTTAGCGGACAGGAATAGCAATCAGCCCCAGCATTTT. Based on the CDR3 plus reference TRBV11-3 and TRBJ1-5, the full variable domain is EAGVVQSPRYKIIEKKQPVAFWCNPISGHNTLYWYLQNLGQGPELLIRYENEEAVDDSQLPKDRFSAERLKGVDSTLKIQPAELGDSAVYLCASSLADRNSNQPQHFGDGTRLSIL.

The chain links TRBV6-4 to TRBJ1-5; D gene uncertain. Trimming shortened V by 7 bases and J by 11 bases, and 6 bases separated the two germline ends. This CDR3 is 9 amino acids long. CDR1 is MRHNA and CDR2 is SNTAGT in the germline V gene. The CDR3 DNA reads TGTGCCAGCACCCCGGCCCAGCATTTT. As protein: CASTPAQHF.

The chain employs TRBV19 and TRBJ2-5; TRBD2 matches at 8 bases. Germline lookup yields CDR1 LNHDA and CDR2 SQIVND (reference sequence). Germline trimming cut 1 base from V and 3 bases from J; bases unmatched to any gene: 7. CDR3 length equals 16 residues. The chain's CDR3 is CASSIGTAGVKETQYF. As DNA, the CDR3 is TGTGCCAGTAGTATAGGAACAGCGGGAGTTAAAGAGACCCAGTACTTC.

This clone was recorded once. The rearrangement joins TRBV28 to TRBJ1-5; D not certain. Germline V gene lookup returns CDR1 MDHEN and CDR2 SYDVKM. The CDR3 sequence is 16 residues long. V gave up 5 bases and J gave up 4 bases, with 18 bases separating them. The CDR3 DNA is TGTGCCAGCAGTCGAACGGGAGGGATAGGGAATCAGCCCCAGCATTTT. Translated: CASSRTGGIGNQPQHF.

The chain is built from TRBV4-1 and TRBJ2-4; 7 bases are a match to TRBD1. The V segment lost 3 bases and the J segment 5 bases; nucleotides outside the gene matches: 10. Germline CDR1 and CDR2: MGHRA and YSYEKL. CDR3 length: 16 amino acids. The CDR3 DNA reads TGCGCCAGCAGCCAGTCGAGGGGGCTCGGCGAAAACATTCAGTACTTC. Translating it yields CASSQSRGLGENIQYF.

The V and J genes are TRBV28 and TRBJ2-3, with a possible D match to TRBD2 (5 bases). Germline-derived CDR1 and CDR2 are MDHEN and SYDVKM. Between the trimmed V and J ends, which lost 6 bases and 2 bases, there was a span of 12 bases. CDR3 size: 14 residues. CDR3 sequence reads: CASSPAGDTDTQYF. The CDR3 bases are TGTGCCAGCAGCCCAGCCGGGGACACAGATACGCAGTATTTT.

This chain connects TRBV5-1 to TRBJ2-5; 8 bases match TRBD1. The V segment lost 2 bases and the J segment 3 bases; nucleotides outside the gene matches: 6. The germline CDR1 and CDR2 sequences are SGHRS and YFSETQ. CDR3 size: 15 residues. Written as DNA, the CDR3 is TGCGCCAGCAGCTTCATCGGACAGGGAGAAGAGACCCAGTACTTC. Amino acids: CASSFIGQGEETQYF.

This clone was detected a few times. V usage is TRBV4-1 and J usage is TRBJ1-1; D might be TRBD1 (6 bases). This CDR3 region has 18 residues. Germline CDR1 and CDR2: MGHRA and YSYEKL. Trimming took off 3 bases at V and 3 bases at J, with 23 bases between the two ends. The CDR3 nucleotides read TGCGCCAGCAGCCAGAGAACCTCCTCCCCGGCAGGGGACACTGAAGCTTTCTTT. Translating gives CASSQRTSSPAGDTEAFF.